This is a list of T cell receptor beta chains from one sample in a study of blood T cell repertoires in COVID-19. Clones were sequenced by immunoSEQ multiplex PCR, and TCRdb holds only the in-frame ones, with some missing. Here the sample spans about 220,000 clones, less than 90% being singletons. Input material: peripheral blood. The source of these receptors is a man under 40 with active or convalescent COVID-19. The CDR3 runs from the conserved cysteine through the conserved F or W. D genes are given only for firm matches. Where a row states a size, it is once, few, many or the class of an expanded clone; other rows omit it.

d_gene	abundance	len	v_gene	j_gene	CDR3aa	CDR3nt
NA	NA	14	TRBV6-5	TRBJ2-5	CASSYRAFRGTQYF	TGTGCCAGCAGTTACCGAGCGTTTAGGGGGACCCAGTACTTC
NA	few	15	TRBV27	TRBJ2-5	CASSLFLAPQETQYF	TGTGCCAGCAGTTTATTCCTAGCCCCTCAAGAGACCCAGTACTTC
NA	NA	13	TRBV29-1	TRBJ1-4	CSVVAGAHEKLFF	TGCAGCGTTGTAGCAGGGGCGCATGAAAAACTGTTTTTT
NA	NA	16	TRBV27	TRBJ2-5	CASSSTRRGSGETQYF	TGTGCCAGCAGTTCCACCCGGCGGGGTTCAGGGGAGACCCAGTACTTC
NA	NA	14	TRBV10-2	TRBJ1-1	CASSEVQVDTEAFF	TGCGCCAGCAGTGAGGTGCAGGTGGACACTGAAGCTTTCTTT
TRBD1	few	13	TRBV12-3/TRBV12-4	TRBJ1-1	CASSPGQITEAFF	TGTGCCAGCAGTCCGGGACAGATCACTGAAGCTTTCTTT
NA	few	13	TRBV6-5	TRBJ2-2	CASVGGNQRELFF	TGTGCCTCAGTTGGGGGGAACCAGAGGGAGCTGTTTTTT
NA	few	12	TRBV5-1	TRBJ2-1	CASSSTYNEQFF	TGCGCCAGCAGCTCAACTTACAATGAGCAGTTCTTC
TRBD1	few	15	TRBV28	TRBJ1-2	CASSSPRTGVYGYTF	TGTGCCAGCAGTTCGCCCCGGACAGGCGTCTATGGCTACACCTTC
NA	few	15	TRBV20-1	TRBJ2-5	CSASQGVLYQETQYF	TGCAGTGCTAGTCAAGGAGTTTTGTACCAAGAGACCCAGTACTTC
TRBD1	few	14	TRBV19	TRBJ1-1	CASRDRGRNTEAFF	TGTGCCAGTAGGGACAGGGGGCGAAACACTGAAGCTTTCTTT
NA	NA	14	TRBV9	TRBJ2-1	CASSVEWWGDEQFF	TGTGCCAGCAGCGTAGAGTGGTGGGGGGATGAGCAGTTCTTC
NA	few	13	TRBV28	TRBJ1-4	CATLAGFNEKLFF	TGTGCCACCCTTGCCGGGTTTAATGAAAAACTGTTTTTT
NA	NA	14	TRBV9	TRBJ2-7	CASSVGRVGGEQYF	TGTGCCAGCAGCGTAGGCAGGGTAGGTGGCGAGCAGTACTTC
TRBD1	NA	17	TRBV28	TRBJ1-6	CASSSRQGVGYNSPLHF	TGTGCCAGCAGTTCAAGACAGGGGGTCGGATATAATTCACCCCTCCACTTT
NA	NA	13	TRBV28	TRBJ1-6	CASSPPGAKPLHF	TGTGCCAGCAGTCCGCCAGGGGCGAAACCCCTCCACTTT
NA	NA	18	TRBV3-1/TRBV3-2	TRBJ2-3	CASSQDRGQEGPPDTQYF	TGTGCCAGCAGCCAAGATCGAGGACAGGAGGGGCCCCCAGATACGCAGTATTTT
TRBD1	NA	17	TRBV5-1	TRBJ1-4	CASSLTPRQGANEKLFF	TGCGCCAGCAGCCTTACACCCCGACAGGGTGCTAATGAAAAACTGTTTTTT
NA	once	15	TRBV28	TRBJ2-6	CASRQRGGGANVLTF	TGTGCCAGCAGGCAGAGGGGGGGTGGGGCCAACGTCCTGACTTTC
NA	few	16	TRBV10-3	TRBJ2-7	CAISDVGGGRDYEQYF	TGTGCCATCAGTGACGTAGGGGGGGGCAGAGACTACGAGCAGTACTTC
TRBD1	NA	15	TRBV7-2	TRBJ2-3	CASSPGQGAEDTQYF	TGTGCCAGCAGCCCGGGACAGGGGGCGGAAGATACGCAGTATTTT
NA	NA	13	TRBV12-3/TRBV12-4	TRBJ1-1	CASRYPENTEAFF	TGTGCCAGCAGATACCCAGAGAACACTGAAGCTTTCTTT
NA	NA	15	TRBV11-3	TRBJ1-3	CASSSGAGAGNTIYF	TGTGCCAGCAGCTCCGGGGCAGGGGCTGGAAACACCATATATTTT
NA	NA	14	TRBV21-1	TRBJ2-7	CASSKARGSYEQYF	TGTGCCAGCAGCAAAGCGAGAGGCAGCTACGAGCAGTACTTC
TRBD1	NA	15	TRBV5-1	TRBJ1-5	CASSPGTGRAQPQHF	TGCGCCAGCAGCCCCGGGACAGGGAGGGCTCAGCCCCAGCATTTT